Presented here are 8 T cell receptor beta chains from one specimen sequenced in a study of T cell repertoires in cytomegalovirus infection. TCRdb redid the calling of the reads with MiXCR, one entry per CDR3 protein. The data show over 45,000 distinct CDR3 sequences, over 20% seen once. The antigens for these receptors are not known. The sample was CD8+ T cells from cultured PBMCs, taken from culture after CMV antigen stimulation. All receptors come from a human donor in good health (CMV status not recorded). Some clones in this sample may be carry-over from other donors' samples.

The chain joins TRBV12-3 or TRBV12-4 to TRBJ1-2; 9 bases are a match to TRBD1. Unmatched junction bases numbered 14, after V lost 2 bases and J lost 4 bases. This CDR3 is 18 amino acids long. The CDR3 sequence is CASSLRPGQGPSSYGYTF. The CDR3 region has the DNA TGTGCCAGCAGTTTACGGCCGGGACAGGGTCCATCCTCCTATGGCTACACCTTC.

V is TRBV7-2 and J is TRBJ2-7; 8 bases agree with TRBD2. From germline, CDR1 is SGHTA and CDR2 FQGNSA. Trimming cost V 3 bases and J 7 bases; bases outside gene matches: 11. CDR3 length: 15 residues. The DNA for the CDR3 is TGTGCCAGCAGCTTGCCGGGACTAGGGTGGGTGGAGCAGTACTTC. Translated, it gives CASSLPGLGWVEQYF.

This clonotype was observed a single time. The chain has TRBV7-9 and TRBJ2-2; 8 bases agree with TRBD1. The J segment lost 6 bases and the V segment lost 5 bases, leaving 11 bases of the junction unmatched. The germline V gene encodes CDR1 SEHNR and CDR2 FQNEAQ (reference sequence). The CDR3 is 16 amino acids. Here the CDR3 reads CASSGATGGEAGELFF. The DNA for the CDR3 is TGTGCCAGCAGCGGCGCTACAGGGGGTGAGGCCGGGGAGCTGTTTTTT.

The table lists this clonotype with a few counts. This chain joins TRBV6-5 and TRBJ1-1; 8 bases are a match to TRBD1. The CDR3 has 15 amino acids. Germline values: CDR1 MNHEY, CDR2 SVGAGI. V lost 5 bases to trimming and J lost 1 base; unmatched junction nucleotides: 6. In DNA form, the CDR3 reads TGTGCCAGCAGTAAGCGAGGACAGGGGAACACTGAAGCTTTCTTT. It is translated as CASSKRGQGNTEAFF.

A few counts support this clonotype. CDR3: CATAGQGTPYEQYF. The CDR3 nucleotides read TGTGCGACCGCGGGACAGGGGACCCCCTACGAGCAGTACTTC. The chain is built from TRBV7-2 and TRBJ2-7; 10 bases match TRBD1. The CDR3 totals 14 residues. Per the germline V gene, CDR1 is SGHTA and CDR2 is FQGNSA.

This clonotype has only a few counts. The chain links TRBV7-9 to TRBJ1-5; a weak D match, TRBD1 (6 bases). The CDR3 is 14 residues long. The V gene lost 3 bases and the J gene lost 2 bases, with 8 bases spanning the gap. Looked up from germline, CDR1 is SEHNR and CDR2 is FQNEAQ (reference sequence). The CDR3 region is CASSLGAGNQPQHF. The CDR3 DNA reads as TGTGCCAGCAGCTTGGGGGCCGGCAATCAGCCCCAGCATTTT. Drawing the rest from reference TRBV7-9 and TRBJ1-5, the complete variable domain is DTGVSQNPRHKITKRGQNVTFRCDPISEHNRLYWYRQTLGQGPEFLTYFQNEAQLEKSRLLSDRFSAERPKGSFSTLEIQRTEQGDSAMYLCASSLGAGNQPQHFGDGTRLSIL.

This clonotype was counted ten times or more. The chain carries TRBV6-2 or TRBV6-3 and TRBJ1-1, with D possibly being TRBD1 (5 bases). The CDR3 spans 13 residues. V dropped 6 bases and J dropped 4 bases, with 12 bases sitting between them. Germline-derived CDR1 and CDR2 are MNHEY and SVGEGT. CDR3 nucleotide sequence: TGTGCCAGCAGCCGAAGACAGCGCACTGAAGCTTTCTTT. Translating gives CASSRRQRTEAFF.

The CDR3 protein is CASSLETSGYNEQFF. Written as DNA, the CDR3 is TGTGCCAGCAGCTTAGAAACTAGCGGCTACAATGAGCAGTTCTTC. The J gene is TRBJ2-1, the V gene TRBV7-8; 8 nucleotides align to TRBD2. Germline loops: CDR1 SGHVS, CDR2 FQNEAQ. The CDR3 covers 15 residues. V shed 1 base and J 3 bases; nucleotides not matched to a gene: 2.